A selection of T cell receptor beta chains follows, all from one sample in a study. TCRdb itself ran the RT-PCR reads through MiXCR, one entry per CDR3 protein. Of hundreds of thousands of distinct CDR3 sequences in the sample, 11% to 15% are singletons; the top ten hold 3.6%. Sequencing used memory CD4+ T cells from blood. The source of these receptors is a female donor in good health, serving as a healthy control. CDR3s leave out the opening cysteine and the closing phenylalanine or tryptophan. The D gene is left open where the match is weak.

D	V	J	CDR3
.	TRBV7-2	TRBJ2-2	ASSSYGGELF
.	TRBV6-6	TRBJ1-1	ASRDDRPGTEAF
TRBD2	TRBV20-1	TRBJ2-1	SARAIGTSGRLNEQF
TRBD2	TRBV12-3/TRBV12-4	TRBJ2-2	ASTSLAGGPGTGELF
.	TRBV24-1	TRBJ1-2	ATSTPNYGYT
.	TRBV4-2	TRBJ2-3	ASSRQTRSPTDTQY
.	TRBV6-5	TRBJ2-7	ASSYETDAKQY
TRBD1	TRBV19	TRBJ1-5	ASSMDRNQPQH
.	TRBV6-5	TRBJ1-1	ASSYGGDVTEAF
TRBD2	TRBV28	TRBJ2-7	ASSSTSGKVYEQY
.	TRBV5-4	TRBJ2-5	ASGEAQGTQY
TRBD1	TRBV12-3/TRBV12-4	TRBJ2-7	ASSQQGQGAYEQY
.	TRBV27	TRBJ2-2	ASNLQPSNTGELF
.	TRBV6-2/TRBV6-3	TRBJ1-5	ASRESSNQPQH
.	TRBV5-1	TRBJ2-4	ASSLSRAGNIQY
.	TRBV5-1	TRBJ2-5	ASSLTVEETQY
TRBD1	TRBV12-3/TRBV12-4	TRBJ2-7	ATKGQGPSYEQY
TRBD2	TRBV7-7	TRBJ2-5	ASSYGTSGSVETQY
TRBD2	TRBV7-3	TRBJ2-3	ASSETAGGPDTQY
TRBD1	TRBV12-3/TRBV12-4	TRBJ1-2	ASSLVTGPHGYT
TRBD1	TRBV4-3	TRBJ1-6	ASSQEQGAGYNSPLH
.	TRBV6-2/TRBV6-3	TRBJ2-2	ASSEFGTGRSGELF
.	TRBV5-4	TRBJ2-1	ASSLFISGDSEGEQF
.	TRBV12-3/TRBV12-4	TRBJ1-3	ASSLMGLSGNTIY
.	TRBV19	TRBJ1-4	ASSFSRAGEKLF
TRBD1	TRBV29-1	TRBJ2-1	SVDRRQGAYEQF
.	TRBV7-2	TRBJ2-1	ASSLNHNEQF
TRBD2	TRBV3-1	TRBJ2-7	ASSQEGLAAPEQY
.	TRBV6-5	TRBJ1-1	ASRGGGGAEAF
.	TRBV12-3/TRBV12-4	TRBJ1-2	ASSSEGAYGYT
.	TRBV11-3	TRBJ2-1	ASSDGTAGEQF